Following are 23 T cell receptor beta chains from one sample sequenced in a study of T-cell reconstitution after alpha-beta-depleted transplantation in children. As it was prepared, the TCRbeta library received unique molecular identifiers. TCRdb fed the PCR reads into MiXCR, producing one record per CDR3 protein. Among 500,000 or so distinct CDR3 sequences listed, around a third were seen once. Here the sequenced sample was PBMCs from the stem cell graft donor, taken from the stem cell graft. All receptors come from a human donor who donated a stem cell graft to a child with aplastic anemia.

V gene TRBV12-3 or TRBV12-4 combines with J gene TRBJ2-5; 7 bases align to TRBD1. The V and J ends lost 5 bases and 5 bases, in that order; junction bases with no gene match: 8. The CDR3 has 14 amino acids. This chain's CDR3 is CASSGGQPAETQYF. CDR3 in DNA: TGTGCCAGCAGTGGGGGACAGCCGGCGGAGACCCAGTACTTC.

The chain carries TRBV6-5 and TRBJ2-1, with D possibly matching TRBD1 (6 bases). Germline loops: CDR1 MNHEY, CDR2 SVGAGI. The CDR3 loop spans 14 amino acids. V shed 6 bases and J shed 10 bases, with 19 bases lying between them. The CDR3 spells CASRYDSLRGEQFF. The CDR3 nucleotides are TGTGCCAGCAGGTATGACTCGCTCAGGGGCGAGCAGTTCTTC.

The chain couples TRBV5-1 to TRBJ1-2; TRBD1 matches at 11 bases. After removal of 3 bases from V and 8 bases from J, the junction contained 9 bases not matched to a gene. Germline V gives CDR1 SGHRS, CDR2 YFSETQ. The CDR3 totals 15 residues. DNA of the CDR3: TGCGCCAGCAGCTCCGGGACAGGGGGACTACGAGGCTACACCTTC. This encodes CASSSGTGGLRGYTF.

V is TRBV9 and J is TRBJ1-2, with TRBD1 matching 10 bases. CDR3 length: 15 amino acids. Germline-derived CDR1 and CDR2 are SGDLS and YYNGEE. With V trimmed by 2 bases and J by 7 bases, 8 bases remained unmatched. The CDR3 loop reads CASSVGGTGAFGYTF. DNA of the CDR3: TGTGCCAGCAGCGTCGGGGGGACAGGGGCGTTTGGCTACACCTTC.

There are a few counts of this clonotype. This chain links TRBV5-1 with TRBJ1-1, with D unresolved. The CDR3 loop spans 14 amino acids. Between the trimmed V and J ends, which lost 0 bases and 1 base, there was a span of 7 bases. The germline V gene encodes CDR1 SGHRS and CDR2 YFSETQ. The CDR3 DNA reads TGCGCCAGCAGCTTGGAAGGTGCGAACACTGAAGCTTTCTTT. It yields the protein CASSLEGANTEAFF.

The rearrangement links TRBV18 to TRBJ1-3; D gene uncertain. CDR3 length: 17 amino acids. Germline-derived CDR1 and CDR2 are KGHSH and LQKENI. Trimming pared 4 bases from V and 0 bases from J, leaving 16 bases between. CDR3 loop: CASSHQTELSSGNTIYF. In nucleotides, the CDR3 is TGTGCCAGCTCACACCAGACGGAGTTAAGCTCTGGAAACACCATATATTTT.

V gene TRBV5-6 combines with J gene TRBJ1-6; D not certain. The length of the CDR3 is 19 residues. Trimming left V 4 bases short and J 0 bases short, with 20 bases between. CDR1 and CDR2 (germline): SGHDT, YYEEEE. CDR3 nucleotide sequence: TGTGCCAGCAGCCCGGCGCGAGGCCACCCTAGCTCCTATAATTCACCCCTCCACTTT. Translating it yields CASSPARGHPSSYNSPLHF.

V and J are TRBV15 and TRBJ2-7; 8 positions agree with TRBD2. Germline CDR1 is LNHNV and CDR2 is YYDKDF (reference sequence). J was trimmed by 3 bases and V by 0 bases; bases with no gene match: 4. This CDR3 region has 15 residues. CDR3 protein: CATSRDGTRVYEQYF. The CDR3 nucleotides read TGTGCCACCAGCAGAGACGGGACTAGAGTCTACGAGCAGTACTTC.

J is TRBJ2-1 and V is TRBV20-1; TRBD2 aligns across 14 bases. V trimming: 0 bases; J trimming: 3 bases; junction bases outside the gene matches: 10. The V gene's germline CDR1 is DFQATT and CDR2 SNEGSKA (reference sequence). The CDR3 covers 19 residues. CDR3 sequence reads: CSARDPTSGRAYIYNEQFF. The DNA for the CDR3 is TGCAGTGCTAGAGATCCGACTAGCGGGAGGGCCTATATCTACAATGAGCAGTTCTTC.

There are a few counts of this clonotype. CDR3 loop: CASSEFLKNTGELFF. CDR3 DNA: TGTGCCAGCAGTGAGTTTCTTAAGAACACCGGGGAGCTGTTTTTT. The gene calls are TRBV6-2 or TRBV6-3 and TRBJ2-2; D ambiguous. The germline V gene has CDR1 MNHEY and CDR2 SVGEGT. The V and J ends lost 5 bases and 1 base respectively, with 11 bases between them. There are 15 residues in the CDR3.

The rearrangement uses TRBV7-9 and TRBJ1-1; no definite D call. Trimming removed 2 bases from V and 4 bases from J, with 14 bases in between. This CDR3 is 15 amino acids long. CDR1 SEHNR and CDR2 FQNEAQ come from the germline V gene (reference sequence). CDR3 loop: CASSLNPAPTTEAFF. CDR3 in DNA: TGTGCCAGCAGCTTAAACCCTGCTCCCACCACTGAAGCTTTCTTT.

V gene TRBV6-2 or TRBV6-3 combines with J gene TRBJ2-7; D remains unclear. V shed 6 bases and J shed 1 base, with 16 bases lying between them. This CDR3 contains 15 residues. The germline V gene encodes CDR1 MNHEY and CDR2 SVGEGT. CDR3 residues: CASSPYSSTSYEQYV. For the CDR3, the DNA is TGTGCCAGCAGCCCCTACAGTTCCACGTCCTACGAGCAGTACGTC.

This clonotype was picked up a small number of times. The chain recombines TRBV20-1 with TRBJ2-1; the D gene is possibly TRBD2 (8 bases). The CDR3 has 15 amino acids. Germline CDR1 is DFQATT and CDR2 is SNEGSKA (reference sequence). Trimming left V 4 bases short and J 7 bases short, with 20 bases between. The CDR3 region has the DNA TGCAGTGCTACCCCAGCGGGAGCCAGGGGGAATGAGCAGTTCTTC. Translation: CSATPAGARGNEQFF.

The chain employs TRBV28 and TRBJ2-3, with 8 bases identical to TRBD2. The CDR3 is made up of 16 amino acids. Unmatched junction bases numbered 8, after V lost 6 bases and J lost 0 bases. In germline, CDR1 is MDHEN, CDR2 SYDVKM. The CDR3 nucleotides read TGTGCCAGCAGATTAAGAAGACTAGCGAGCACAGATACGCAGTATTTT. The encoded protein is CASRLRRLASTDTQYF. Combining the CDR3 with reference TRBV28 and TRBJ2-3 gives the whole variable domain DVKVTQSSRYLVKRTGEKVFLECVQDMDHENMFWYRQDPGLGLRLIYFSYDVKMKEKGDIPEGYSVSREKKERFSLILESASTNQTSMYLCASRLRRLASTDTQYFGPGTRLTVL.

V is TRBV29-1 and J is TRBJ2-1, with TRBD2 matching over 13 bases. The germline CDR1 and CDR2 sequences are SQVTM and ANQGSEA. The CDR3 covers 15 residues. With 1 base clipped from V and 4 bases from J, the junction kept 1 base outside the gene matches. This chain's CDR3 is CSVEAGLAGYNEQFF. The CDR3 region has the DNA TGCAGCGTTGAAGCGGGACTAGCGGGATACAATGAGCAGTTCTTC.

This clonotype was picked up a small number of times. The chain's CDR3 is CASSIGASGGPTDTQYF. In nucleotides, the CDR3 is TGTGCCAGTAGTATAGGTGCTAGCGGGGGACCCACAGATACGCAGTATTTT. The V gene is TRBV19, the J gene TRBJ2-3; 10 bases are a match to TRBD2. Germline lookup yields CDR1 LNHDA and CDR2 SQIVND (reference sequence). The CDR3 extends over 17 amino acids. V lost 1 base to trimming and J lost 2 bases; unmatched junction nucleotides: 6. Together with reference TRBV19 and TRBJ2-3, the CDR3 gives the full variable domain: DGGITQSPKYLFRKEGQNVTLSCEQNLNHDAMYWYRQDPGQGLRLIYYSQIVNDFQKGDIAEGYSVSREKKESFPLTVTSAQKNPTAFYLCASSIGASGGPTDTQYFGPGTRLTVL.

The V and J genes are TRBV29-1 and TRBJ2-1; D gene uncertain. This CDR3 has 12 residues. Per the germline V gene, CDR1 is SQVTM and CDR2 is ANQGSEA. Between the trimmed V and J ends, which lost 3 bases and 5 bases, there was a span of 8 bases. CDR3 sequence reads: CSVDVRNNEQFF. The CDR3 coding sequence is TGCAGCGTTGATGTACGGAACAATGAGCAGTTCTTC.

This rearrangement joins TRBV6-2 or TRBV6-3 to TRBJ2-1, with 10 positions matching TRBD2. CDR1 and CDR2 (germline): MNHEY, SVGEGT. V shed 0 bases and J 9 bases; nucleotides not matched to a gene: 5. This CDR3 region has 15 residues. The DNA for the CDR3 is TGTGCCAGCAGTTACTCGAGTAGCGGGGGGCCTGAGCAGTTCTTC. The encoded protein is CASSYSSSGGPEQFF.

CDR3 in amino acids: CSADAFGENTEAFF. The CDR3 DNA reads TGCAGTGCAGACGCTTTCGGGGAGAACACTGAAGCTTTCTTT. This chain joins TRBV20-1 and TRBJ1-1; D unresolved. V was trimmed by 6 bases and J by 1 base, leaving 15 bases between them. The CDR3 is 14 amino acids. Germline CDR1 is DFQATT and CDR2 is SNEGSKA (reference sequence).

The V and J genes are TRBV29-1 and TRBJ1-6; 7 bases line up with TRBD1. Germline loops: CDR1 SQVTM, CDR2 ANQGSEA. Trimming took 7 bases from V and 4 from J; bases not matched to a gene: 7. The CDR3 has 14 residues. The DNA of the CDR3 is TGCAGCGCCAGAGGGGGCACGTATAATTCACCCCTCCACTTT. Protein product: CSARGGTYNSPLHF.

There are a few counts of this clonotype. The chain joins TRBV7-2 to TRBJ1-3; D ambiguous. Germline CDR1 SGHTA, CDR2 FQGNSA. The CDR3 is 16 residues long. V lost 0 bases to trimming and J lost 2 bases, with 11 bases between them. CDR3 nucleotides: TGTGCCAGCAGCTTAGCGTTCAGAGAGCCTGGAAACACCATATATTTT. Translated: CASSLAFREPGNTIYF.

The chain joins TRBV6-5 to TRBJ2-1; 12 nucleotides match TRBD2. Trimming took 2 bases from V and 0 from J; bases not matched to a gene: 5. The CDR3 has 18 amino acids. Germline CDR1 is MNHEY and CDR2 is SVGAGI. Written as DNA, the CDR3 is TGTGCCAGCAGTTACGGAGGACTAGCGGGGACCTCCTACAATGAGCAGTTCTTC. It yields the protein CASSYGGLAGTSYNEQFF.

This clonotype came up a few times. The chain couples TRBV18 to TRBJ1-2, with 10 bases aligning to TRBD1. J lost 4 bases, V lost 5 bases, and 7 bases had no gene match. This CDR3 region has 15 residues. Germline values: CDR1 KGHSH, CDR2 LQKENI. Here the CDR3 reads CASSYRDRGFYGYTF. For the CDR3, the DNA is TGTGCCAGCTCATACCGGGACAGGGGATTCTATGGCTACACCTTC.